A selection of T cell receptor beta chains follows, all from one sample in a study of CD8 T cells in ankylosing spondylitis. TCRdb independently ran MiXCR on the 5' RACE reads; one entry per CDR3 protein. The table has approximately 400,000 distinct CDR3 sequences, approximately 26% seen once. Sequencing input: blood, either unsorted or a sorted T cell fraction (not recorded which). These receptors were obtained from a male donor with ankylosing spondylitis. CDR3s include the opening cysteine and the closing phenylalanine or tryptophan. D genes are given only for firm matches. Size tells how often a clone was seen (once, few, many) or the class of an expanded clone, and some rows leave it out.

>-|TRBJ2-2|few|TRBV5-1
CASQGANTGELFF
TGCGCCAGCCAGGGAGCGAACACCGGGGAGCTGTTTTTT
>-|TRBJ2-2|-|TRBV10-3
CAITGGQAKELFF
TGTGCCATCACGGGGGGACAAGCGAAGGAGCTGTTTTTT
>-|TRBJ1-1|few|TRBV7-8
CASSLGDLDTEAFF
TGTGCCAGCAGCTTAGGGGATTTGGACACTGAAGCTTTCTTT
>-|TRBJ2-1|-|TRBV25-1
CASSETGAGDYNEQFF
TGTGCCAGCAGTGAGACGGGAGCCGGAGATTACAATGAGCAGTTCTTC
>TRBD1|TRBJ2-3|-|TRBV4-1
CASSQLYRGSSTDTQYF
TGCGCCAGCAGCCAGCTCTACAGGGGGTCTAGCACAGATACGCAGTATTTT
>-|TRBJ1-6|-|TRBV12-3/TRBV12-4
CASSLAFGLEAPLHF
TGTGCCAGCAGTTTAGCGTTTGGCCTTGAGGCACCCCTCCACTTT
>-|TRBJ1-5|-|TRBV6-1
CATFYVGDTLNQPQHF
TGTGCCACCTTCTACGTGGGGGACACCTTAAATCAGCCCCAGCATTTT
>-|TRBJ2-7|-|TRBV20-1
CSASSQGDYYEQYF
TGCAGTGCTAGTAGCCAGGGGGACTACTACGAGCAGTACTTC
>-|TRBJ1-5|few|TRBV29-1
CSVLDGGQPQHF
TGCAGCGTCCTTGACGGAGGACAGCCCCAGCATTTT
>TRBD1|TRBJ1-1|few|TRBV20-1
CSRDRANTEAFF
TGCAGCCGAGACAGGGCCAACACTGAAGCTTTCTTT
>-|TRBJ1-4|many|TRBV20-1
CSATATNEKLFF
TGCAGTGCGACAGCAACTAATGAAAAACTGTTTTTT
>-|TRBJ2-3|few|TRBV5-1
CASSQEAVSTDTQYF
TGCGCCAGCAGCCAAGAAGCGGTTAGCACAGATACGCAGTATTTT
>-|TRBJ2-1|few|TRBV20-1
CSPHRDWHSSYNEQFF
TGCAGTCCTCATCGAGACTGGCACAGCTCCTACAATGAGCAGTTCTTC
>-|TRBJ2-1|few|TRBV12-3/TRBV12-4
CASRAGTGNEQFF
TGTGCCAGCAGGGCCGGGACGGGCAATGAGCAGTTCTTC
>-|TRBJ2-6|few|TRBV5-1
CASSLAKVSGANVLTF
TGCGCCAGCAGCTTGGCCAAAGTCTCTGGGGCCAACGTCCTGACTTTC
>-|TRBJ2-2|few|TRBV6-1
CASRMRQSQFF
TGTGCCAGCAGGATGCGACAGAGTCAGTTTTTT
>TRBD2|TRBJ2-1|-|TRBV20-1
CSASASGRNEQFF
TGCAGTGCTAGTGCTAGCGGGAGGAATGAGCAGTTCTTC